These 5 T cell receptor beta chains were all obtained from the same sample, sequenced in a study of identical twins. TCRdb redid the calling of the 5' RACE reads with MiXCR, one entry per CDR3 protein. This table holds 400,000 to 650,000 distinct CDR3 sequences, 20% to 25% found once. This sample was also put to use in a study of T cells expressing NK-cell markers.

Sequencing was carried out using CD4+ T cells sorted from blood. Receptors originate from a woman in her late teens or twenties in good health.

The CDR3 sequence: CASSQLAGPLTNYGYTF. The CDR3 DNA follows: TGTGCCAGCAGCCAACTTGCAGGGCCATTAACTAACTATGGCTACACCTTC. The chain joins TRBV4-2 to TRBJ1-2, with D possibly being TRBD1 (5 bases). The V gene lost 2 bases and the J gene lost 0 bases, with 16 bases spanning the gap. CDR1 and CDR2 (germline): LGHNA, YNFKEQ. The CDR3 covers 17 residues.

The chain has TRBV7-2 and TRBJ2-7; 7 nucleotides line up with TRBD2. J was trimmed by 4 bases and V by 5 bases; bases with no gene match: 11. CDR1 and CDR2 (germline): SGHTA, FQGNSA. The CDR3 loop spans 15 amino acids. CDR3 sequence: CASSRGLGLDYEQYF. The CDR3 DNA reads TGTGCCAGCAGCCGGGGCCTAGGACTAGATTACGAGCAGTACTTC.

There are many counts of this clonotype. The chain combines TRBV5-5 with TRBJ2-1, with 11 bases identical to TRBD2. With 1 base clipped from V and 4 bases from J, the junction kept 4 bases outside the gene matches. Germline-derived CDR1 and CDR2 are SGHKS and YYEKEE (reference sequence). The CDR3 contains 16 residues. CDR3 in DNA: TGTGCCAGCAGCTTGCTAGCGGGGGGCGGGTACAATGAGCAGTTCTTC. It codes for CASSLLAGGGYNEQFF.

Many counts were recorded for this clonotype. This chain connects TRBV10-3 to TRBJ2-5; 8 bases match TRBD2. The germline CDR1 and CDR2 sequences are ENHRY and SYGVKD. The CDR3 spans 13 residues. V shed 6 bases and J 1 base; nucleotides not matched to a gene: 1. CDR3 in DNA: TGTGCCATCAGCGGACTAGCCCAAGAGACCCAGTACTTC. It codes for CAISGLAQETQYF.

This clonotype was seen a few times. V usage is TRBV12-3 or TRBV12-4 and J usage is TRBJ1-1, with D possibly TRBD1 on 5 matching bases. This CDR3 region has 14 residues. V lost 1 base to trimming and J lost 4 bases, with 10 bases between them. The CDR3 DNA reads TGTGCCAGCAGTTTAGAGGGGTGGGGCACTGAAGCTTTCTTT. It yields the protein CASSLEGWGTEAFF.